Listed below are T cell receptor beta chains from one sample, sequenced in a study of control samples from healthy donors and cancer patients. Profiled with immunoSEQ multiplex PCR; TCRdb holds only in-frame clones, not every one. The table includes about 190,000 clones, 85% to 95% detected once. The sample consisted of blood. These receptors came from a man in his late teens or twenties in good health. The CDR3 runs from the conserved cysteine through the conserved F or W. The D gene is left open where the match is weak. Expanded clones are given a class, and other clones once, few, many or no size at all.

>NA|TRBJ2-7|few|TRBV5-1
CASSRDNNEPYEQYF
TGCGCCAGCAGCCGAGACAACAACGAACCCTACGAGCAGTACTTC
>NA|TRBJ2-5|NA|TRBV2
CASSPFGPNPQETQYF
TGTGCCAGCAGCCCCTTCGGCCCTAACCCCCAAGAGACCCAGTACTTC
>NA|TRBJ2-7|NA|TRBV4-2
CASSQGDAGYEQYF
TGTGCCAGCAGCCAAGGAGACGCCGGCTACGAGCAGTACTTC
>NA|TRBJ1-2|NA|TRBV5-5
CASSPTLGLGNYGYTF
TGTGCCAGCAGCCCGACACTGGGACTCGGGAACTATGGCTACACCTTC
>TRBD1|TRBJ2-7|NA|TRBV10-2
CASSDPGTGVYEQYF
TGCGCCAGCAGTGACCCCGGGACAGGGGTCTACGAGCAGTACTTC
>TRBD2|TRBJ2-2|NA|TRBV6-2/TRBV6-3
CASSYSLAGGPSTGELFF
TGTGCCAGCAGTTACTCCTTAGCGGGGGGGCCTAGCACCGGGGAGCTGTTTTTT
>NA|TRBJ2-1|NA|TRBV18
CASSPLEQGEQFF
TGTGCCAGCTCACCATTAGAACAGGGTGAGCAGTTCTTC
>NA|TRBJ1-1|NA|TRBV18
CASSPGMNTEAFF
TGTGCCAGCTCGCCGGGCATGAACACTGAAGCTTTCTTT
>TRBD1|TRBJ2-2|NA|TRBV5-4
CASSPTGGRRNTGELFF
TGTGCCAGCAGCCCCACAGGGGGGCGCCGAAACACCGGGGAGCTGTTTTTT
>TRBD2|TRBJ2-2|NA|TRBV2
CASSLSGGDTGELFF
TGTGCCAGCAGCCTTAGCGGGGGGGACACCGGGGAGCTGTTTTTT
>NA|TRBJ2-3|NA|TRBV6-2/TRBV6-3
CASSSLEPYDTQYF
TGTGCCAGCAGTTCCCTAGAGCCCTATGATACGCAGTATTTT
>NA|TRBJ1-1|NA|TRBV9
CASSLDGDTEAFF
TGTGCCAGCAGCTTAGACGGAGACACTGAAGCTTTCTTT
>TRBD1|TRBJ1-2|once|TRBV2
CASSVRTGESDYTF
TGTGCCAGCAGTGTTCGGACAGGGGAGAGTGACTACACCTTC
>TRBD1|TRBJ1-1|NA|TRBV18
CASSPLGTGGNTEAFF
TGTGCCAGCTCACCGCTAGGGACAGGGGGAAACACTGAAGCTTTCTTT
>NA|TRBJ1-1|once|TRBV19
CASSINRGTEAFF
TGTGCCAGTAGTATAAACAGAGGAACTGAAGCTTTCTTT
>NA|TRBJ2-6|NA|TRBV5-1
CASSLRTPLPSGANVLTF
TGCGCCAGCAGCCTAAGGACACCTTTACCCTCTGGGGCCAACGTCCTGACTTTC
>TRBD2|TRBJ2-5|NA|TRBV5-4
CASSLASGGVRETQYF
TGTGCCAGCAGCTTGGCTAGCGGGGGGGTCCGAGAGACCCAGTACTTC
>TRBD1|TRBJ2-3|NA|TRBV7-7
CASSPAGGSDTQYF
TGTGCCAGCAGCCCCGCAGGGGGTTCAGATACGCAGTATTTT
>NA|TRBJ2-3|NA|TRBV5-5
CASSTTVSTDTQYF
TGTGCCAGCAGCACGACCGTTAGCACAGATACGCAGTATTTT
>NA|TRBJ2-3|NA|TRBV7-3
CASSQSGGGTQYF
TGTGCCAGCAGCCAATCGGGTGGTGGTACGCAGTATTTT
>NA|TRBJ2-2|NA|TRBV2
CASSESTGTLQGLFF
TGTGCCAGCAGTGAATCGACCGGGACCCTCCAGGGGCTGTTTTTT
>NA|TRBJ2-1|few|TRBV10-2
CASSIGPGSYNEQFF
TGCGCCAGCAGTATTGGTCCCGGATCCTACAATGAGCAGTTCTTC
>NA|TRBJ1-1|NA|TRBV5-1
CASSFDTSGNTEAFF
TGCGCCAGCAGCTTTGACACCTCGGGGAACACTGAAGCTTTCTTT
>NA|TRBJ1-2|NA|TRBV10-3
CATKSDTAHGYTF
TGTGCCACGAAATCCGACACCGCCCATGGCTACACCTTC
>NA|TRBJ2-5|NA|TRBV19
CASSIERQETQYF
TGTGCCAGTAGTATAGAGCGCCAAGAGACCCAGTACTTC
>NA|TRBJ2-1|NA|TRBV24-1
CATSDLGGGSDEQFF
TGTGCCACCAGTGATTTAGGGGGGGGGAGTGATGAGCAGTTCTTC
>TRBD1|TRBJ1-2|NA|TRBV7-2
CASSSPRDRGHYGYTF
TGTGCCAGCAGCTCCCCACGGGACAGGGGCCACTATGGCTACACCTTC
>TRBD2|TRBJ2-7|NA|TRBV5-6
CASSLPDGGRTGEQYF
TGCGCCAGCAGCTTACCCGACGGGGGGAGAACGGGGGAGCAGTACTTC
>NA|TRBJ1-2|NA|TRBV30
CAWSVLPTYGYTF
TGTGCCTGGAGTGTCCTGCCGACCTATGGCTACACCTTC
>TRBD2|TRBJ2-7|few|TRBV7-6
CASSLMSGANYEQYF
TGTGCCAGCAGCTTAATGAGCGGGGCGAACTACGAGCAGTACTTC
>TRBD2|TRBJ2-5|once|TRBV5-1
CASSWTSDKETQYF
TGCGCCAGCAGCTGGACTAGCGACAAAGAGACCCAGTACTTC
>NA|TRBJ2-5|NA|TRBV29-1
CSVGDRVAGETQYF
TGCAGCGTTGGCGACCGGGTAGCAGGAGAGACCCAGTACTTC
>NA|TRBJ1-5|NA|TRBV12-3/TRBV12-4
CASSQGPQPQHF
TGTGCCAGCAGTCAGGGCCCTCAGCCCCAGCATTTT
>TRBD2|TRBJ2-3|NA|TRBV4-1
CASSQLGLAGGPEYF
TGCGCCAGCAGCCAACTTGGACTAGCGGGGGGCCCGGAGTATTTT
>NA|TRBJ2-3|NA|TRBV2
CASSRVARDTQYF
TGTGCCAGCAGTAGGGTAGCCAGGGATACGCAGTATTTT
>NA|TRBJ2-5|NA|TRBV5-1
CASSLEQGRVKHF
TGCGCCAGCAGCTTGGAACAGGGGAGGGTCAAACACTTC
>NA|TRBJ2-7|NA|TRBV24-1
CATSDPQGPKQYF
TGTGCCACCAGTGATCCACAGGGTCCCAAGCAGTACTTC
>NA|TRBJ1-1|NA|TRBV11-3
CASSLGGNTEAFF
TGTGCCAGCAGCTTGGGAGGGAACACTGAAGCTTTCTTT
>NA|TRBJ2-7|NA|TRBV24-1
CATSEGFSYEQYF
TGTGCCACCAGTGAGGGTTTCTCCTACGAGCAGTACTTC
>NA|TRBJ1-2|NA|TRBV20-1
CSATADYGYTF
TGCAGTGCCACGGCCGATTATGGCTACACCTTC